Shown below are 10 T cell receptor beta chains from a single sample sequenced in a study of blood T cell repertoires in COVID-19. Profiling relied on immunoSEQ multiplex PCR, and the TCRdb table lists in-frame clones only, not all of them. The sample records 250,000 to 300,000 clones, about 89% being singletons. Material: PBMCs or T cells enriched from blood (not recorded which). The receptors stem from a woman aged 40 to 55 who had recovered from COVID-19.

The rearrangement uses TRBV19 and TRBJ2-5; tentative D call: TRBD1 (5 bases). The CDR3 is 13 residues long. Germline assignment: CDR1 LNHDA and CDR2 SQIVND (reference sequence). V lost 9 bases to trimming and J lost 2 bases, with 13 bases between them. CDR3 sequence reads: CASGHPRQETQYF. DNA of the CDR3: TGTGCCAGCGGACACCCCAGGCAAGAGACCCAGTACTTC.

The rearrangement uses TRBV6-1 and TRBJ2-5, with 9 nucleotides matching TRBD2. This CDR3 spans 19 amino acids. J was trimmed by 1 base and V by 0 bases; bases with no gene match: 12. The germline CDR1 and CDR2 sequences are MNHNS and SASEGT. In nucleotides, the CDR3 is TGTGCCAGCAGTGAAGCGCTAGGGCGGGGGGGCCTCCCCCAAGAGACCCAGTACTTC. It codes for CASSEALGRGGLPQETQYF.

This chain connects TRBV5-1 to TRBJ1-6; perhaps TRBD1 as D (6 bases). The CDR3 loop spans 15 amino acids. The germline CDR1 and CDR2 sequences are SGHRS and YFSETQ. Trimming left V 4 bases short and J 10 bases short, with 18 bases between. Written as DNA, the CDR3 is TGCGCCAGCAGCCTGGGACAAGTGGTAGGCTCACCCCTCCACTTT. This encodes CASSLGQVVGSPLHF. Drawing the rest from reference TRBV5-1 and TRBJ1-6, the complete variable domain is KAGVTQTPRYLIKTRGQQVTLSCSPISGHRSVSWYQQTPGQGLQFLFEYFSETQRNKGNFPGRFSGRQFSNSRSEMNVSTLELGDSALYLCASSLGQVVGSPLHFGNGTRLTVT.

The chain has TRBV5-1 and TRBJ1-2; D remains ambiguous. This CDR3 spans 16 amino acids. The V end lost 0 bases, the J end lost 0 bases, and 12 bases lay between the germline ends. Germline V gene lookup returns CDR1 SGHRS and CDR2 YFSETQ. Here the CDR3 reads CASSLDGPPPNYGYTF. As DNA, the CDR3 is TGCGCCAGCAGCTTGGATGGCCCACCCCCTAACTATGGCTACACCTTC.

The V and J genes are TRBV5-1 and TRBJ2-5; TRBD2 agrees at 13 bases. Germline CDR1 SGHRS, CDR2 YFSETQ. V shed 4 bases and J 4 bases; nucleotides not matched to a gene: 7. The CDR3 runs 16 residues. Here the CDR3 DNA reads TGCGCCAGCAGCGTCCGGACTAGCGGGAGTGGAGAGACCCAGTACTTC. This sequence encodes CASSVRTSGSGETQYF.

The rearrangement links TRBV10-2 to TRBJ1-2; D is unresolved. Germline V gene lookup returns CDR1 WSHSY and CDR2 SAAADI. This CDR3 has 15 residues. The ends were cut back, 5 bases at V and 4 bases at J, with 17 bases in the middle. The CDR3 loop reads CASSQDDPGSYGYTF. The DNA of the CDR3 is TGCGCCAGCAGTCAAGACGACCCCGGGTCCTATGGCTACACCTTC.

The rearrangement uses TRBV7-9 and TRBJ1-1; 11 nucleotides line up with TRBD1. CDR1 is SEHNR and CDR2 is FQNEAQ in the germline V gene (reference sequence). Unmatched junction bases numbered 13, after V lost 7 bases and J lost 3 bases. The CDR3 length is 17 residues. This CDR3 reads CASIEGQGGVTDTEAFF. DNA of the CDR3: TGTGCCAGCATCGAGGGACAGGGGGGGGTCACGGACACTGAAGCTTTCTTT.

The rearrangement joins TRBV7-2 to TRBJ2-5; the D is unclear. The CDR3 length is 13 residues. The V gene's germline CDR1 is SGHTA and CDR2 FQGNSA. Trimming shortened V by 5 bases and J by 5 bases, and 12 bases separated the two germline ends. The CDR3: CASSPPSRETQYF. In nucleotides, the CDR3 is TGTGCCAGCAGCCCCCCGAGTCGGGAGACCCAGTACTTC.

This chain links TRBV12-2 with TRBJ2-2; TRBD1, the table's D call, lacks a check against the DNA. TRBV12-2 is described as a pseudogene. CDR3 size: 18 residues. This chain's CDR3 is CASRSTPRDRARTGELFF. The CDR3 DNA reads TGTGCAAGTCGCTCGACGCCTAGGGACAGGGCACGAACCGGGGAGCTGTTTTTT.

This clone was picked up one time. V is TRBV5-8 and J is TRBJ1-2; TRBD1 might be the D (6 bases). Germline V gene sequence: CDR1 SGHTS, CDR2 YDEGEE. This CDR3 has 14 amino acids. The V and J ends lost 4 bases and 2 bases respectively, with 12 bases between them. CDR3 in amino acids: CASSTWDKNYGYTF. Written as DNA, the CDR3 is TGTGCCAGCAGCACCTGGGACAAAAACTATGGCTACACCTTC. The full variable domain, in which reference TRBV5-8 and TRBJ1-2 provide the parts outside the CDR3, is EAGVTQSPTHLIKTRGQQATLRCSPISGHTSVYWYQQALGLGLQFLLWYDEGEERNRGNFPPRFSGRQFPNYSSELNVNALELEDSALYLCASSTWDKNYGYTFGSGTRLTVV.